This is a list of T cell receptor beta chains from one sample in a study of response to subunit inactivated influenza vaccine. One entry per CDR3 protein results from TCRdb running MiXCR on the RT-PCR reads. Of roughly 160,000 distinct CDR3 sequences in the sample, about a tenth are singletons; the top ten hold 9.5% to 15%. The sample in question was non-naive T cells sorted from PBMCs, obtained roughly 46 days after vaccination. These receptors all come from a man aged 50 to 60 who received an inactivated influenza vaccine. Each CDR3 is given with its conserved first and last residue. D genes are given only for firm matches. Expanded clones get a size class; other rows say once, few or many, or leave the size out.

CDR3 protein: CASSETRGSSYEQYF; CDR3 DNA: TGTGCCAGCAGTGAGACCCGCGGTAGCTCCTACGAGCAGTACTTC; clone size: medium-sized; J gene: TRBJ2-7; V gene: TRBV2; D gene: -; CDR3 length: 15
CDR3 protein: CASSPSDRVILGETQYF; CDR3 DNA: TGTGCCAGCAGCCCTTCGGACAGGGTGATTTTAGGAGAGACCCAGTACTTC; clone size: many; J gene: TRBJ2-5; V gene: TRBV14; D gene: TRBD1; CDR3 length: 17
CDR3 protein: CASSEFRDVQRAETQYF; CDR3 DNA: TGTGCCAGCAGCGAATTCCGGGACGTCCAAAGGGCGGAGACCCAGTACTTC; clone size: -; J gene: TRBJ2-5; V gene: TRBV5-6; D gene: -; CDR3 length: 17
CDR3 protein: CASSSRRSGAYGYTF; CDR3 DNA: TGTGCCAGCAGCTCCCGCCGGTCAGGGGCGTATGGCTACACCTTC; clone size: many; J gene: TRBJ1-2; V gene: TRBV7-9; D gene: -; CDR3 length: 15
CDR3 protein: CASSYSTSGGLEQYF; CDR3 DNA: TGTGCCAGCAGTTACTCGACCTCAGGGGGCCTCGAGCAGTACTTC; clone size: few; J gene: TRBJ2-7; V gene: TRBV6-5; D gene: TRBD1; CDR3 length: 15
CDR3 protein: CASSPRGLRWGTDTQYF; CDR3 DNA: TGTGCCAGCAGTCCTCGTGGGTTGAGGTGGGGCACAGATACGCAGTATTTT; clone size: few; J gene: TRBJ2-3; V gene: TRBV28; D gene: -; CDR3 length: 17
CDR3 protein: CASSQGAATNEKLFF; CDR3 DNA: TGTGCCAGCAGCCAAGGAGCGGCAACTAATGAAAAACTGTTTTTT; clone size: many; J gene: TRBJ1-4; V gene: TRBV3-1; D gene: -; CDR3 length: 15
CDR3 protein: CASKMQGVGETQYF; CDR3 DNA: TGTGCCAGCAAGATGCAGGGGGTAGGAGAGACCCAGTACTTC; clone size: -; J gene: TRBJ2-5; V gene: TRBV27; D gene: TRBD1; CDR3 length: 14
CDR3 protein: CASSHRDRPRRAFF; CDR3 DNA: TGTGCCAGCAGCCACAGGGACAGGCCGAGGAGAGCTTTCTTT; clone size: many; J gene: TRBJ1-1; V gene: TRBV3-1; D gene: TRBD1; CDR3 length: 14
CDR3 protein: CASSFLGLARTDTQYF; CDR3 DNA: TGTGCCAGCAGTTTTTTGGGACTAGCCCGCACAGATACGCAGTATTTT; clone size: few; J gene: TRBJ2-3; V gene: TRBV27; D gene: TRBD2; CDR3 length: 16
CDR3 protein: CSVDLMAGREAFF; CDR3 DNA: TGCAGCGTTGATCTAATGGCAGGGCGGGAAGCTTTCTTT; clone size: -; J gene: TRBJ1-1; V gene: TRBV29-1; D gene: -; CDR3 length: 13
CDR3 protein: CASSLGPSGQDTQYF; CDR3 DNA: TGTGCCAGCAGTTTAGGCCCTAGCGGGCAAGATACCCAGTACTTC; clone size: -; J gene: TRBJ2-5; V gene: TRBV12-3/TRBV12-4; D gene: TRBD2; CDR3 length: 15
CDR3 protein: CASSPVRGTLQETQYF; CDR3 DNA: TGTGCTAGCAGCCCCGTCCGAGGAACCTTACAAGAGACCCAGTACTTC; clone size: many; J gene: TRBJ2-5; V gene: TRBV7-7; D gene: -; CDR3 length: 16
CDR3 protein: CASTGTANTGELFF; CDR3 DNA: TGCGCCAGCACCGGGACAGCGAACACCGGGGAGCTGTTTTTT; clone size: few; J gene: TRBJ2-2; V gene: TRBV5-1; D gene: TRBD1; CDR3 length: 14
CDR3 protein: CARSLVVAPSTDTQYF; CDR3 DNA: TGTGCCAGAAGCTTAGTAGTTGCCCCTAGCACAGATACGCAGTATTTT; clone size: -; J gene: TRBJ2-3; V gene: TRBV7-9; D gene: -; CDR3 length: 16
CDR3 protein: CSGQDRGANVLTF; CDR3 DNA: TGCAGTGGGCAAGACAGGGGGGCCAACGTCCTGACTTTC; clone size: -; J gene: TRBJ2-6; V gene: TRBV20-1; D gene: -; CDR3 length: 13
CDR3 protein: CASSYSRDYNEQFF; CDR3 DNA: TGTGCCAGCAGTTACTCGAGGGACTACAATGAGCAGTTCTTC; clone size: many; J gene: TRBJ2-1; V gene: TRBV6-5; D gene: -; CDR3 length: 14
CDR3 protein: CASSLIWREKLFF; CDR3 DNA: TGTGCCAGCAGTTTAATTTGGCGAGAAAAACTGTTTTTT; clone size: few; J gene: TRBJ1-4; V gene: TRBV12-3/TRBV12-4; D gene: -; CDR3 length: 13
CDR3 protein: CASRKITGSNEKLFF; CDR3 DNA: TGTGCCAGCAGAAAGATCACAGGATCTAATGAAAAACTGTTTTTT; clone size: few; J gene: TRBJ1-4; V gene: TRBV4-2; D gene: -; CDR3 length: 15
CDR3 protein: CASNPGLAGGETQYF; CDR3 DNA: TGTGCCAGCAACCCGGGACTAGCGGGAGGTGAGACCCAGTACTTC; clone size: many; J gene: TRBJ2-5; V gene: TRBV3-2; D gene: -; CDR3 length: 15
CDR3 protein: CASSPLDSRSYEQYF; CDR3 DNA: TGCGCCAGCAGCCCTTTGGACAGTCGATCCTACGAGCAGTACTTC; clone size: few; J gene: TRBJ2-7; V gene: TRBV5-1; D gene: -; CDR3 length: 15
CDR3 protein: CASSMEKDGRFQETQYF; CDR3 DNA: TGCGCCAGCTCTATGGAAAAGGACGGGAGATTCCAAGAGACCCAGTACTTC; clone size: -; J gene: TRBJ2-5; V gene: TRBV10-2; D gene: -; CDR3 length: 17
CDR3 protein: CASSEASGLAGADTQYF; CDR3 DNA: TGCGCCAGCAGTGAGGCTTCGGGGCTAGCGGGGGCAGATACGCAGTATTTT; clone size: -; J gene: TRBJ2-3; V gene: TRBV10-1; D gene: TRBD2; CDR3 length: 17